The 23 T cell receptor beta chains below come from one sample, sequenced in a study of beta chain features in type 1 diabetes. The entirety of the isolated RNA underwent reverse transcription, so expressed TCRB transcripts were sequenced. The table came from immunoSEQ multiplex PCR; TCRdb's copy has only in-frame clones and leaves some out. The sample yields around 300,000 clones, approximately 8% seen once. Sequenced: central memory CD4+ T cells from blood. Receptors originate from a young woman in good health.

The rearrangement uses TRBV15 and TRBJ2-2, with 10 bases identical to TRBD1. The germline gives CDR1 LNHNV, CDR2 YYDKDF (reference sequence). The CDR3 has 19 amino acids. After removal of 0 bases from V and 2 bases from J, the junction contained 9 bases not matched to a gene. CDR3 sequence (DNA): TGTGCCACCAGCAGAGATCCTCGGGACAGGGGATATAACACCGGGGAGCTGTTTTTT. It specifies CATSRDPRDRGYNTGELFF.

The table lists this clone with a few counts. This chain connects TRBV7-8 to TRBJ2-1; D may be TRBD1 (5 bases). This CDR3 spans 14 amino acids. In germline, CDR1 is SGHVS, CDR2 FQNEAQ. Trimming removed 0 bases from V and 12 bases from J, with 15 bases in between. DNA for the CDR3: TGTGCCAGCAGCTTAGCAGAGACAGTTCGATGGCAGTTCTTC. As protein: CASSLAETVRWQFF.

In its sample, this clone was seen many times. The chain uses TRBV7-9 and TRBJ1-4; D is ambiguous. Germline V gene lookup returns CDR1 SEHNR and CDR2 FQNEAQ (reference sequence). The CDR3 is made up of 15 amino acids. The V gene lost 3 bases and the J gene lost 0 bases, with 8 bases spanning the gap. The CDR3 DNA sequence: TGTGCCAGCAGCTTGCAGGTGGCAACTAATGAAAAACTGTTTTTT. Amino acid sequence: CASSLQVATNEKLFF.

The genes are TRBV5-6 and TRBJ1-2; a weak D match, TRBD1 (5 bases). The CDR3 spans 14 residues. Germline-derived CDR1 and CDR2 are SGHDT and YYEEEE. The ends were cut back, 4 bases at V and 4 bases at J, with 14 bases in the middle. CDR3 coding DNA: TGTGCCAGCAGCCGGACATGGGGGAGCTATGGCTACACCTTC. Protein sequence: CASSRTWGSYGYTF.

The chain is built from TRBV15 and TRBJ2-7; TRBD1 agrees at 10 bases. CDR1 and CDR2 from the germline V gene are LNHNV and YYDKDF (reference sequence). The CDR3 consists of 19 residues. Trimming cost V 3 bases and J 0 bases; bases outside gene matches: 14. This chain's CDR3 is CATSRGQGPSGFPSYEQYF. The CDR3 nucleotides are TGTGCCACCAGCAGGGGACAGGGGCCTAGCGGGTTCCCCTCCTACGAGCAGTACTTC.

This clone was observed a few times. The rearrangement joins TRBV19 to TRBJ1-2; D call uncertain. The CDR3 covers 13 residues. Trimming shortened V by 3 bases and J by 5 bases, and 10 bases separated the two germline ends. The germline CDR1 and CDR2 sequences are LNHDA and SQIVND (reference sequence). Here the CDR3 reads CASSIDGSYGYTF. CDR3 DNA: TGTGCCAGTAGTATTGACGGATCATATGGCTACACCTTC.

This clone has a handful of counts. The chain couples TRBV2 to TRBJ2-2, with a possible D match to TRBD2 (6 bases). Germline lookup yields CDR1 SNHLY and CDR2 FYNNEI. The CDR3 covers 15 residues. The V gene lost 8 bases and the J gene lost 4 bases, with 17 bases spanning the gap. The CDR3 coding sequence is TGTGCCAGCGGGGGGACTTCCTTTGCCACCGGGGAGCTGTTTTTT. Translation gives CASGGTSFATGELFF.

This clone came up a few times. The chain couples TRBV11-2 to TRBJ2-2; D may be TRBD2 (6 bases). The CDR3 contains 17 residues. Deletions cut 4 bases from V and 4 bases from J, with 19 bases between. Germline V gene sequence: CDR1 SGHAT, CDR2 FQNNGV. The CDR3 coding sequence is TGTGCCAGCAGCTCAGCCTCGGGAGCCACGGGCACCGGGGAGCTGTTTTTT. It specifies CASSSASGATGTGELFF.

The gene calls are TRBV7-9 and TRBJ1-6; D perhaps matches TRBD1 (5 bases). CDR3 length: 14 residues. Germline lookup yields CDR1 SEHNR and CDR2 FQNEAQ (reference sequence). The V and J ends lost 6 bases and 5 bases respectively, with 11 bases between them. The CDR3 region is CASRDDRNNSPLHF. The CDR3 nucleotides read TGTGCCAGCAGGGACGACAGAAATAATTCACCCCTCCACTTT.

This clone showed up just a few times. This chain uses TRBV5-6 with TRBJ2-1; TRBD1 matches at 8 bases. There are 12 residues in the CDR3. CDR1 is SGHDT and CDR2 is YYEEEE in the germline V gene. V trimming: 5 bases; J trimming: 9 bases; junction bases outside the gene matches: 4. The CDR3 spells CASRDRVREQFF. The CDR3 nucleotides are TGTGCCAGCAGGGACAGGGTGCGTGAGCAGTTCTTC.

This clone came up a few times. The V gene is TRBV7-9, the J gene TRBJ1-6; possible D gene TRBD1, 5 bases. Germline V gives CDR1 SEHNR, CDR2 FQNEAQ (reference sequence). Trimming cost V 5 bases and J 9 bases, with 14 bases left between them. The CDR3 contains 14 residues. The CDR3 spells CASSHQGETSPLHF. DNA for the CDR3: TGTGCCAGCAGCCACCAGGGTGAGACTTCACCCCTCCACTTT. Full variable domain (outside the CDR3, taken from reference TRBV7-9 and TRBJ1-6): DTGVSQNPRHKITKRGQNVTFRCDPISEHNRLYWYRQTLGQGPEFLTYFQNEAQLEKSRLLSDRFSAERPKGSFSTLEIQRTEQGDSAMYLCASSHQGETSPLHFGNGTRLTVT.

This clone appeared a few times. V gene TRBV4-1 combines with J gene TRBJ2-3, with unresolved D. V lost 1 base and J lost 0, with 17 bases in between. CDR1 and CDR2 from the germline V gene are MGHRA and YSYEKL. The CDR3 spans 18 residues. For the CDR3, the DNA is TGCGCCAGCAGCCAAGGATGGGGTTCCTCTCTTAGCACAGATACGCAGTATTTT. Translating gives CASSQGWGSSLSTDTQYF.

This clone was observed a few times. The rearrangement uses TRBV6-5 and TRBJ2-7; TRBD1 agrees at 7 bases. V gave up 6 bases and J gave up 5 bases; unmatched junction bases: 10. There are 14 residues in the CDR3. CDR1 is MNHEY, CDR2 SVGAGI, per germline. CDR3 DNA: TGTGCCAGCAGCCAAGACAGGGTTAGGAACGAGCAGTACTTC. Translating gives CASSQDRVRNEQYF.

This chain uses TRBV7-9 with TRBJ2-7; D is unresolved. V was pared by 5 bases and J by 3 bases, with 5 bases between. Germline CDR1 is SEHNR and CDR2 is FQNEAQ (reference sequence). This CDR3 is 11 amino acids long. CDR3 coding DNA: TGTGCCAGCAGCGAGAACTACGAGCAGTACTTC. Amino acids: CASSENYEQYF.

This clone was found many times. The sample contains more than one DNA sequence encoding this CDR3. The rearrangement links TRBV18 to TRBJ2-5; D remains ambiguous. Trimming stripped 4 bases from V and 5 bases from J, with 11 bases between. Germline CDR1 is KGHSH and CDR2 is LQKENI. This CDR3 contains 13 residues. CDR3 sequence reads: CASSRRLGETQYF. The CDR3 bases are TGTGCCAGCTCACGGCGCCTCGGGGAGACCCAGTACTTC. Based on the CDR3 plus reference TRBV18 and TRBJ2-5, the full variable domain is NAGVMQNPRHLVRRRGQEARLRCSPMKGHSHVYWYRQLPEEGLKFMVYLQKENIIDESGMPKERFSAEFPKEGPSILRIQQVVRGDSAAYFCASSRRLGETQYFGPGTRLLVL.

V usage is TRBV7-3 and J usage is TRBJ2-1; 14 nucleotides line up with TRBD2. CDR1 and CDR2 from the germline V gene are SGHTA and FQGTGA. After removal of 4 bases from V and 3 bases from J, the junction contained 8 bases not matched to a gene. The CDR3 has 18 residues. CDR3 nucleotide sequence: TGTGCCAGCAGCTCCGGGACTAGCGGGAGCCGGCTCTACAATGAGCAGTTCTTC. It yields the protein CASSSGTSGSRLYNEQFF. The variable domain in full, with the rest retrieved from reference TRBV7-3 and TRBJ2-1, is GAGVSQTPSNKVTEKGKYVELRCDPISGHTALYWYRQSLGQGPEFLIYFQGTGAADDSGLPNDRFFAVRPEGSVSTLKIQRTERGDSAVYLCASSSGTSGSRLYNEQFFGPGTRLTVL.

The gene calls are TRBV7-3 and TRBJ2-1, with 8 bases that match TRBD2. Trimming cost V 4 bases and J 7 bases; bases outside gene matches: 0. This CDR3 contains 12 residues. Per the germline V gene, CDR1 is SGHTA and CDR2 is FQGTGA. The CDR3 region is CASSSGGNEQFF. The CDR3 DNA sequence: TGTGCCAGCAGCTCGGGAGGGAATGAGCAGTTCTTC.

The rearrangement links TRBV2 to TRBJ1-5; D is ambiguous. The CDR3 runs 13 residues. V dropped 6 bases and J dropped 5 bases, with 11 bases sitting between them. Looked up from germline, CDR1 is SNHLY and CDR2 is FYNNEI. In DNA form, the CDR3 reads TGTGCCAGCAGCCCAAGTCCAGATCAGCCCCAGCATTTT. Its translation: CASSPSPDQPQHF. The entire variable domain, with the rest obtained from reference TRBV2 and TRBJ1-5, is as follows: EPEVTQTPSHQVTQMGQEVILRCVPISNHLYFYWYRQILGQKVEFLVSFYNNEISEKSEIFDDQFSVERPDGSNFTLKIRSTKLEDSAMYFCASSPSPDQPQHFGDGTRLSIL.

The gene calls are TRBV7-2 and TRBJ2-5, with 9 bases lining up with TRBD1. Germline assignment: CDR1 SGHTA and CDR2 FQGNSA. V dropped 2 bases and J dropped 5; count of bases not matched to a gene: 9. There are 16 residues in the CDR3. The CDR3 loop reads CASSLSWGTGGETQYF. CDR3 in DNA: TGTGCCAGCAGCTTATCTTGGGGAACAGGGGGCGAGACCCAGTACTTC.

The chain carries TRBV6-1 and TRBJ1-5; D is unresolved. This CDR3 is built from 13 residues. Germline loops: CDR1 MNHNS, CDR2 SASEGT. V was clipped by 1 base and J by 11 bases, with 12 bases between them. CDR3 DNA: TGTGCCAGCAGTGAAGAAGAGTACAGCTCCCAGCATTTT. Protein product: CASSEEEYSSQHF.

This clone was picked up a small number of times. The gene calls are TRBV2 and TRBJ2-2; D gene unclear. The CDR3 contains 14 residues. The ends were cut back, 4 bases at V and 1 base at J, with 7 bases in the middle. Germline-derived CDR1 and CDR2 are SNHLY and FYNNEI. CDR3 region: CASSGRGNTGELFF. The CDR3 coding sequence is TGTGCCAGCAGTGGTCGCGGGAACACCGGGGAGCTGTTTTTT.

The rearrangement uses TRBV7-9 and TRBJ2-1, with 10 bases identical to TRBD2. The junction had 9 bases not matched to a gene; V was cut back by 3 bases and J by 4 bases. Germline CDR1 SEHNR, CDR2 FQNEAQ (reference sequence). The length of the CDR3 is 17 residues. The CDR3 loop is CASSLEGSGGLYNEQFF. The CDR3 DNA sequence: TGTGCCAGCAGCTTGGAGGGTAGCGGGGGGCTTTACAATGAGCAGTTCTTC.

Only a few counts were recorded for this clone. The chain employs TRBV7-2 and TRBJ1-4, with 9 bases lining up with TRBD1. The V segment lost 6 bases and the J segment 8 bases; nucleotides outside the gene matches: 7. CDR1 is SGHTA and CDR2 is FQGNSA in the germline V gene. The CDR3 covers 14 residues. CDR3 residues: CASRKGQGVEKLFF. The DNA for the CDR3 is TGTGCCAGCAGGAAGGGACAGGGCGTCGAAAAACTGTTTTTT.